This passage covers 10 T cell receptor beta chains from one sample sequenced in a study of T cells in Graves' hyperthyroidism and ophthalmopathy. The source material, RNA transcripts, was used to amplify TCR beta CDR3 regions. The HTBI primer set drove a first-round RT-PCR of the TCR CDR3. Using its own MiXCR run on the multiplex PCR reads, TCRdb lists one record per CDR3 protein. The sample records approximately 530,000 distinct CDR3 sequences, just under 20% being singletons. Sequencing input: blood. The receptor set was obtained from a man aged 40-50 years with Graves' ophthalmopathy.

This clonotype was seen more than once but under ten times. The chain employs TRBV29-1 and TRBJ2-5, with no clear D. The V gene lost 4 bases and the J gene lost 1 base, with 7 bases spanning the gap. This CDR3 comprises 12 residues. CDR1 is SQVTM, CDR2 ANQGSEA, per germline. The CDR3 coding sequence is TGCAGCGTTGGTGCACCCCAAGAGACCCAGTACTTC. Protein: CSVGAPQETQYF.

This clonotype was counted ten times or more. This rearrangement joins TRBV20-1 to TRBJ1-4; 7 nucleotides agree with TRBD1. Germline lookup yields CDR1 DFQATT and CDR2 SNEGSKA (reference sequence). The CDR3 has 16 amino acids. The junction had 11 bases not matched to a gene; V was cut back by 2 bases and J by 5 bases. DNA of the CDR3: TGCAGTGCTAGAAGAAGGACAGGTAGCCTAAATGAAAAACTGTTTTTT. The encoded protein is CSARRRTGSLNEKLFF.

This clonotype has only a few counts. The chain couples TRBV6-2 or TRBV6-3 to TRBJ2-2; TRBD1 matches at 9 bases. V gave up 1 base and J gave up 7 bases; unmatched junction bases: 4. Germline CDR1 MNHEY, CDR2 SVGEGT. There are 15 residues in the CDR3. CDR3 protein: CASSYWDRVSGELFF. Here the CDR3 DNA reads TGTGCCAGCAGTTACTGGGACAGGGTGAGCGGGGAGCTGTTTTTT.

The chain combines TRBV11-3 with TRBJ2-1; D is unresolved. The V end was cut by 1 base, the J end by 8 bases, with 6 bases between. The germline V gene encodes CDR1 SGHNT and CDR2 YENEEA. The CDR3 length is 12 residues. CDR3 residues: CASSLGSHEQFF. The CDR3 DNA reads TGTGCCAGCAGCTTAGGGAGCCATGAGCAGTTCTTC.

This clonotype appeared many times. The chain employs TRBV3-1 and TRBJ1-1; TRBD1 agrees at 9 bases. The CDR3 runs 15 residues. Germline CDR1 is LGHDT and CDR2 is YNNKEL (reference sequence). Unmatched junction bases numbered 6, after V lost 2 bases and J lost 5 bases. The CDR3 nucleotides read TGTGCCAGCAGCCAACCGGGGGACAGGGATACTGAAGCTTTCTTT. It translates to CASSQPGDRDTEAFF.

This clonotype came up a few times. The chain has TRBV5-1 and TRBJ1-1, with no clear D. The CDR3 runs 13 residues. V lost 4 bases and J 0 bases, leaving 7 bases between the germline ends. The germline V gene encodes CDR1 SGHRS and CDR2 YFSETQ. The CDR3: CASSPYLNTEAFF. The CDR3 DNA reads TGCGCCAGCAGCCCCTACCTGAACACTGAAGCTTTCTTT.

This clonotype was seen only a few times. This chain joins TRBV19 and TRBJ2-7; the D gene is possibly TRBD1 (6 bases). The CDR3 loop spans 14 amino acids. Per germline, CDR1 LNHDA and CDR2 SQIVND (reference sequence). V was pared by 3 bases and J by 2 bases, with 11 bases between. As DNA, the CDR3 is TGTGCCAGTAGTATGGACGGACAGCCCTACGAGCAGTACTTC. It is translated as CASSMDGQPYEQYF.

This clonotype was seen many times. The V call is TRBV20-1, the J call TRBJ2-7, with 10 bases matching TRBD1. The CDR3 runs 17 residues. The trim removed 6 bases at V and 2 bases at J, leaving 16 bases unmatched. Germline CDR1 reads DFQATT; CDR2 reads SNEGSKA (reference sequence). Written as DNA, the CDR3 is TGCAGTGCCGGAGGACAGGGGGGCCGGGGGAGAACCTACGAGCAGTACTTC. Translated: CSAGGQGGRGRTYEQYF.

This clonotype was seen a few times. This chain uses TRBV7-8 with TRBJ1-5, with 7 bases matching TRBD1. V trimming: 3 bases; J trimming: 4 bases; junction bases outside the gene matches: 15. Germline V gives CDR1 SGHVS, CDR2 FQNEAQ. The CDR3 runs 18 residues. CDR3 DNA: TGTGCCAGCAGCTTGATGACAGGGACCCTTCAAGGAAATCAGCCCCAGCATTTT. Translated, it gives CASSLMTGTLQGNQPQHF.

This clonotype was seen ten or more times. V and J are TRBV3-1 and TRBJ1-2, with a weak D call TRBD1 (6 bases). Germline CDR1 reads LGHDT; CDR2 reads YNNKEL (reference sequence). This CDR3 comprises 13 residues. Deletions cut 4 bases from V and 7 bases from J, with 13 bases between. In DNA, the CDR3 is TGTGCCAGCAGCCCCGGGCTACAGGGTGGCTACACCTTC. Its protein product is CASSPGLQGGYTF. The full variable domain, completed using reference TRBV3-1 and TRBJ1-2, is DTAVSQTPKYLVTQMGNDKSIKCEQNLGHDTMYWYKQDSKKFLKIMFSYNNKELIINETVPNRFSPKSPDKAHLNLHINSLELGDSAVYFCASSPGLQGGYTFGSGTRLTVV.